This TCR beta chain was recovered during a study of T cell responses to AZD1222 COVID-19 vaccine (dated by TCRdb to the early 2020s). Background for the entire study: AZD1222 recipients whose second dose came at about 4 weeks and those whose second dose came at about 12 weeks were combined into one group, since spike-specific TCR depth and breadth did not differ between the two schedules. A total of under 250 trial participants underwent TCR sequencing, of whom approximately 200 had received two doses of AZD1222 and 26 had received two doses of the MenACWY control vaccine. Trial participants were enrolled by age into 18-55, 56-69 and 70-plus year subgroups, with about 150, 28 and 57 TCR-sequenced participants respectively.

From its cysteine to its phenylalanine, the CDR3 spans 15 amino acids. Only the CDR3 part of the read is kept: 45 bases, read in frame from the first base. As encoded in the germline V gene, CDR1 is SGDLS while CDR2 is YYNGEE. Trimming removed 1 base from V and 2 bases from J, leaving 12 bases between the germline ends. With regard to this clone: This clone's antigen is unknown. The record has no base qualities; no much larger clone is one base away.

The CDR3 regions of human TCRbeta chains were subjected to immunosequencing. Per the original workflow: TCRs in the repertoires were matched against a reference library of SARS-CoV-2-specific TCRs that had been generated with the MIRA antigen-specificity platform. Breadth was defined as the fraction of unique TCRs that were SARS-CoV-2-associated, and depth was defined as the fraction of total T cells that were SARS-CoV-2-associated. Using the MIRA data, each spike-specific TCR was assigned both to the spike region to which the TCR was reactive and to a CD4 or CD8 class. Log10-transformed breadth and depth values were compared by one-way ANOVA with Sidak's multiple comparisons tests. TCRdb took this table from immuneACCESS and kept in-frame rearrangements with V and J called. Such tables lack part of the clones; where checked against another copy, unresolved V genes explain under half of the gap, and the rest is unexplained. Clone size and the V and J calls come from that table; the DNA yielded D and trimming. Within this sample are approximately 160,000 clones, with 90% of them counted one time only. Together, the top ten hold approximately 3% of the sample.

The time point label of this sample denotes: baseline before first vaccination. Samples from vaccinated people were obtained from the UK trials COV001 and COV002, which included a single-blind randomized controlled phase 2/3 trial of AZD1222 (ChAdOx1 nCoV-19) in healthy adults. For TCRbeta chain sequencing, PBMC samples from trial participants were taken at day 0 and at day 28 after the second dose. On the study overall, not on this receptor specifically: The 56-69-year group was small, and its depth increase did not reach significance, likely because of low power. Vaccine-associated CD4 TCRs spanned the whole spike protein, with dominant responses in regions 160-218 and 743-854. Only a handful of AZD1222 recipients were SARS-CoV-2 seropositive at baseline, limiting conclusions about previously exposed vaccinees. Spike-specific TCR breadth and depth rose significantly after two AZD1222 doses compared with day 0 and with MenACWY recipients. Because no day 14 peak-response samples were available, repertoires were characterized only after the peak T cell response. Reportedly, close to half of the unique spike-specific TCRs recognized epitopes lying outside the regions that are mutated in the B.1.351 and B.1.1.7 variants. Most participants were white British and females outnumbered males, and the authors suggested that clonal diversity may have been underestimated.

The TCR comes from an adult in good health. The source was peripheral blood, collected on day 0 of AZD1222 vaccination. This chain is built from TRBV9 and TRBJ1-1; confidence is insufficient to name the D gene. The sequence in DNA is TGTGCCAGCAGCGTAAGTCCAGCCGAAAACACTGAAGCTTTCTTT. It translates to CASSVSPAENTEAFF.